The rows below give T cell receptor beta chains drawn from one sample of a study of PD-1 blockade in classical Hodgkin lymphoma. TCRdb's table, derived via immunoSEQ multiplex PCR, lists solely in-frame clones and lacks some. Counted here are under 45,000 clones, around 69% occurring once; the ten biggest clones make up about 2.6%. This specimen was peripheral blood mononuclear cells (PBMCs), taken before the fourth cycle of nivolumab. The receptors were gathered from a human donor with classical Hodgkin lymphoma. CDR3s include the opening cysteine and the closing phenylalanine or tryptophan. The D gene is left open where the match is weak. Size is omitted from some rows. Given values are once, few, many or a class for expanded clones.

CDR3aa: CASRPGQVELFF
CDR3nt: TGTGCCAGCAGACCCGGACAGGTGGAGCTGTTTTTT
d_gene: TRBD1
j_gene: TRBJ2-2
abundance: -
v_gene: TRBV2

CDR3aa: CASSQEGFQGAFGAFF
CDR3nt: TGCGCCAGCAGCCAAGAGGGGTTCCAGGGGGCATTTGGAGCTTTCTTT
d_gene: TRBD1
j_gene: TRBJ1-1
abundance: medium-sized
v_gene: TRBV4-1

CDR3aa: CASSSTVNTGELFF
CDR3nt: TGTGCCAGCTCATCGACGGTGAACACCGGGGAGCTGTTTTTT
d_gene: -
j_gene: TRBJ2-2
abundance: -
v_gene: TRBV18

CDR3aa: CASSPGTVRTTEAFF
CDR3nt: TGTGCCAGTAGTCCTGGGACAGTTAGGACCACTGAAGCTTTCTTT
d_gene: TRBD1
j_gene: TRBJ1-1
abundance: -
v_gene: TRBV19

CDR3aa: CASSRTSLGEQFF
CDR3nt: TGTGCCAGCAGTCGGACTAGCCTTGGTGAGCAGTTCTTC
d_gene: TRBD2
j_gene: TRBJ2-1
abundance: -
v_gene: TRBV7-9

CDR3aa: CAGSSGQGAEGTQYF
CDR3nt: TGCGCCGGCAGCTCGGGACAGGGGGCGGAAGGTACGCAGTATTTT
d_gene: TRBD1
j_gene: TRBJ2-3
abundance: -
v_gene: TRBV5-1

CDR3aa: CASSHGRGARSYNEQFF
CDR3nt: TGCGCCAGCAGCCACGGACGGGGGGCACGCTCCTACAATGAGCAGTTCTTC
d_gene: -
j_gene: TRBJ2-1
abundance: -
v_gene: TRBV4-1

CDR3aa: CASSLTGVATEAFF
CDR3nt: TGTGCCAGCAGCCTGACAGGGGTGGCCACTGAAGCTTTCTTT
d_gene: TRBD1
j_gene: TRBJ1-1
abundance: -
v_gene: TRBV7-3

CDR3aa: CASNSYDSDTQYF
CDR3nt: TGTGCCAGCAATAGCTATGATTCAGATACGCAGTATTTT
d_gene: -
j_gene: TRBJ2-3
abundance: -
v_gene: TRBV11-2

CDR3aa: CASSLGGTSGVGEFF
CDR3nt: TGTGCCAGCAGCTTAGGCGGGACTAGCGGCGTTGGTGAGTTCTTC
d_gene: TRBD2
j_gene: TRBJ2-1
abundance: -
v_gene: TRBV7-8

CDR3aa: CASSLADTAKNIQYF
CDR3nt: TGTGCCAGCTCGCTAGCGGACACCGCCAAAAACATTCAGTACTTC
d_gene: TRBD2
j_gene: TRBJ2-4
abundance: -
v_gene: TRBV28

CDR3aa: CASTPGGVNYEQYF
CDR3nt: TGTGCCAGTACCCCAGGTGGGGTCAACTACGAGCAGTACTTC
d_gene: -
j_gene: TRBJ2-7
abundance: -
v_gene: TRBV19

CDR3aa: CASSLDGTGDFYGYTF
CDR3nt: TGCGCCAGCAGCTTGGATGGGACAGGGGACTTTTATGGCTACACCTTC
d_gene: TRBD1
j_gene: TRBJ1-2
abundance: once
v_gene: TRBV5-1

CDR3aa: CASMGTGVYEQYF
CDR3nt: TGTGCCAGCATGGGGACAGGCGTCTACGAGCAGTACTTC
d_gene: TRBD1
j_gene: TRBJ2-7
abundance: -
v_gene: TRBV2

CDR3aa: CASSQDGTNEKLFF
CDR3nt: TGTGCCAGCAGCCAGGACGGGACTAATGAAAAACTGTTTTTT
d_gene: -
j_gene: TRBJ1-4
abundance: once
v_gene: TRBV7-9

CDR3aa: CASSNRGTFYGYTF
CDR3nt: TGTGCCAGCAGTAACCGGGGGACCTTCTATGGCTACACCTTC
d_gene: -
j_gene: TRBJ1-2
abundance: -
v_gene: TRBV6-5

CDR3aa: CASSQAQGTGELFF
CDR3nt: TGCGCCAGCAGCCAAGCACAGGGCACCGGGGAGCTGTTTTTT
d_gene: -
j_gene: TRBJ2-2
abundance: -
v_gene: TRBV4-1

CDR3aa: CASSHIAGYEQYF
CDR3nt: TGCGCCAGCAGCCACATAGCAGGCTACGAGCAGTACTTC
d_gene: -
j_gene: TRBJ2-7
abundance: once
v_gene: TRBV5-1

CDR3aa: CASSVLHSGRSSGNTIYF
CDR3nt: TGTGCCAGCAGCGTGCTCCATTCCGGACGGAGCTCTGGAAACACCATATATTTT
d_gene: -
j_gene: TRBJ1-3
abundance: few
v_gene: TRBV9

CDR3aa: CASSQGDRDRDEQYF
CDR3nt: TGCGCCAGCAGCCAGGGAGACAGGGACAGGGACGAGCAGTACTTC
d_gene: TRBD1
j_gene: TRBJ2-7
abundance: few
v_gene: TRBV4-1

CDR3aa: CASSLDRDSNQPQHF
CDR3nt: TGTGCCAGCAGTTTAGACAGGGATAGCAATCAGCCCCAGCATTTT
d_gene: TRBD1
j_gene: TRBJ1-5
abundance: -
v_gene: TRBV28

CDR3aa: CASCPGTYNSGCYEQYF
CDR3nt: TGTGCCAGCTGTCCCGGGACTTACAACTCGGGGTGCTACGAGCAGTACTTC
d_gene: -
j_gene: TRBJ2-7
abundance: once
v_gene: TRBV5-6

CDR3aa: CASSYIANQPQHF
CDR3nt: TGTGCCAGCAGTTATATCGCCAATCAGCCCCAGCATTTT
d_gene: -
j_gene: TRBJ1-5
abundance: -
v_gene: TRBV6-6

CDR3aa: CATSASQETQYF
CDR3nt: TGTGCCACTAGTGCAAGCCAGGAGACCCAGTACTTC
d_gene: -
j_gene: TRBJ2-5
abundance: -
v_gene: TRBV10-3

CDR3aa: CASSAREGTYTEAFF
CDR3nt: TGTGCCAGCAGTGCCAGGGAGGGTACTTACACTGAAGCTTTCTTT
d_gene: -
j_gene: TRBJ1-1
abundance: -
v_gene: TRBV25-1

CDR3aa: CASSLDRDLGYEQYF
CDR3nt: TGTGCCAGCAGTTTGGACCGGGATTTGGGCTACGAGCAGTACTTC
d_gene: -
j_gene: TRBJ2-7
abundance: -
v_gene: TRBV27

CDR3aa: CASSQADRENTEAFF
CDR3nt: TGCGCCAGCAGCCAAGCCGATAGGGAGAACACTGAAGCTTTCTTT
d_gene: -
j_gene: TRBJ1-1
abundance: once
v_gene: TRBV4-3

CDR3aa: CASSRGGADYGYTF
CDR3nt: TGTGCCAGCAGTCGAGGGGGCGCCGACTATGGCTACACCTTC
d_gene: TRBD1
j_gene: TRBJ1-2
abundance: few
v_gene: TRBV2

CDR3aa: CAISDSDRAFPAFF
CDR3nt: TGTGCCATCAGTGATTCGGACAGGGCCTTCCCAGCTTTCTTT
d_gene: TRBD1
j_gene: TRBJ1-1
abundance: once
v_gene: TRBV10-3

CDR3aa: CASSSLRNTEAFF
CDR3nt: TGTGCCAGCAGCTCCCTAAGGAACACTGAAGCTTTCTTT
d_gene: -
j_gene: TRBJ1-1
abundance: -
v_gene: TRBV7-2

CDR3aa: CASSPGTGSSYEQYF
CDR3nt: TGTGCCAGCAGCCCCGGGACTGGAAGCTCCTACGAGCAGTACTTC
d_gene: -
j_gene: TRBJ2-7
abundance: -
v_gene: TRBV6-5

CDR3aa: CSLRQGETQYF
CDR3nt: TGCAGCTTAAGACAGGGGGAGACCCAGTACTTC
d_gene: TRBD1
j_gene: TRBJ2-5
abundance: -
v_gene: TRBV29-1

CDR3aa: CASSESGQENSPLHF
CDR3nt: TGCGCCAGCAGTGAGTCGGGCCAAGAGAATTCACCCCTCCACTTT
d_gene: -
j_gene: TRBJ1-6
abundance: -
v_gene: TRBV10-2

CDR3aa: CASSLDRGLDGYTF
CDR3nt: TGTGCCAGCTCTTTGGACAGGGGGCTGGATGGCTACACCTTC
d_gene: TRBD1
j_gene: TRBJ1-2
abundance: -
v_gene: TRBV9

CDR3aa: CASSPDSGGAYNEQFF
CDR3nt: TGTGCCAGTAGTCCGGACAGTGGAGGAGCTTACAATGAGCAGTTCTTC
d_gene: -
j_gene: TRBJ2-1
abundance: -
v_gene: TRBV19

CDR3aa: CASSSTVGGGVAKNIQYF
CDR3nt: TGTGCCAGCAGCTCAACCGTAGGGGGCGGAGTGGCCAAAAACATTCAGTACTTC
d_gene: TRBD1
j_gene: TRBJ2-4
abundance: -
v_gene: TRBV7-8

CDR3aa: CASSLFGQGGAGANVLTF
CDR3nt: TGTGCTAGCAGCTTATTTGGACAGGGTGGCGCTGGGGCCAACGTCCTGACTTTC
d_gene: TRBD1
j_gene: TRBJ2-6
abundance: -
v_gene: TRBV7-7

CDR3aa: CASSKRGTTYEQYF
CDR3nt: TGTGCCAGCAGCAAACGGGGGACTACCTACGAGCAGTACTTC
d_gene: TRBD2
j_gene: TRBJ2-7
abundance: -
v_gene: TRBV7-8

CDR3aa: CASSSDGTGGIPSSYEQYF
CDR3nt: TGTGCCAGCAGCTCGGACGGGACAGGGGGAATCCCAAGCTCCTACGAGCAGTACTTC
d_gene: TRBD1
j_gene: TRBJ2-7
abundance: -
v_gene: TRBV5-4

CDR3aa: CASSLGQGSHEQYF
CDR3nt: TGTGCCAGCAGCCTAGGACAGGGAAGCCACGAGCAGTACTTC
d_gene: TRBD1
j_gene: TRBJ2-7
abundance: -
v_gene: TRBV5-6

CDR3aa: CASSFVPGEQYF
CDR3nt: TGTGCCAGCAGCTTTGTCCCCGGGGAGCAGTACTTC
d_gene: -
j_gene: TRBJ2-7
abundance: -
v_gene: TRBV5-6

CDR3aa: CASSQGGQFRSPLHF
CDR3nt: TGCGCCAGCAGCCAAGGCGGACAGTTTCGATCACCCCTCCACTTT
d_gene: -
j_gene: TRBJ1-6
abundance: -
v_gene: TRBV4-1

CDR3aa: CASSLGGSSYNSPLHF
CDR3nt: TGTGCCAGCAGCTTAGGGGGGAGCTCCTATAATTCACCCCTCCACTTT
d_gene: -
j_gene: TRBJ1-6
abundance: -
v_gene: TRBV11-2

CDR3aa: CAIYNLPGQRFSYEQYF
CDR3nt: TGTGCCATCTATAATCTTCCGGGACAACGATTCTCCTACGAGCAGTACTTC
d_gene: -
j_gene: TRBJ2-7
abundance: -
v_gene: TRBV7-6

CDR3aa: CAWNRGASTDTQYF
CDR3nt: TGTGCCTGGAATAGGGGGGCTTCCACAGATACGCAGTATTTT
d_gene: -
j_gene: TRBJ2-3
abundance: -
v_gene: TRBV30

CDR3aa: CASSQDAGLGNEQYF
CDR3nt: TGCGCCAGCAGCCAAGATGCGGGGTTAGGCAACGAGCAGTACTTC
d_gene: -
j_gene: TRBJ2-7
abundance: once
v_gene: TRBV4-3

CDR3aa: CASSIEEANYGYTF
CDR3nt: TGTGCCAGTAGTATTGAGGAAGCTAACTATGGCTACACCTTC
d_gene: -
j_gene: TRBJ1-2
abundance: -
v_gene: TRBV19

CDR3aa: CASSLGADEKLFF
CDR3nt: TGTGCCAGCAGCTTGGGGGCAGATGAAAAACTGTTTTTT
d_gene: -
j_gene: TRBJ1-4
abundance: -
v_gene: TRBV11-2

CDR3aa: CASSSVTQPQHF
CDR3nt: TGTGCCAGCAGTTCCGTCACTCAGCCCCAGCATTTT
d_gene: -
j_gene: TRBJ1-5
abundance: once
v_gene: TRBV6-6

CDR3aa: CASSHPATANTGELFF
CDR3nt: TGTGCCAGCAGCCACCCCGCAACCGCGAACACCGGGGAGCTGTTTTTT
d_gene: -
j_gene: TRBJ2-2
abundance: -
v_gene: TRBV5-4

CDR3aa: CATSREGGGLTDTQYF
CDR3nt: TGTGCCACCAGCAGAGAAGGCGGGGGCCTCACAGATACGCAGTATTTT
d_gene: -
j_gene: TRBJ2-3
abundance: -
v_gene: TRBV15

CDR3aa: CASSEDPTGTGPTYDTEAFF
CDR3nt: TGTGCCAGCAGTGAAGATCCCACCGGGACAGGGCCGACGTACGACACTGAAGCTTTCTTT
d_gene: TRBD1
j_gene: TRBJ1-1
abundance: -
v_gene: TRBV6-1

CDR3aa: CASSLDNSPLHF
CDR3nt: TGTGCCAGCAGCTTAGATAATTCACCCCTCCACTTT
d_gene: -
j_gene: TRBJ1-6
abundance: -
v_gene: TRBV7-6

CDR3aa: CASSQGLTGYEQYF
CDR3nt: TGCGCCAGCAGCCAAGGGTTAACAGGCTACGAGCAGTACTTC
d_gene: -
j_gene: TRBJ2-7
abundance: -
v_gene: TRBV4-3